This T cell receptor (beta chain) emerged from a study of T cells in Graves' hyperthyroidism and ophthalmopathy (dated by TCRdb to between 2018 and 2021). Study-wide context: Peripheral blood samples were taken at the time of initial diagnosis, prior to any treatment. To identify TCR V-J signatures that set the groups apart, the researchers used a discovery cohort of 100 patients, made up of 40 to 45 with Graves' ophthalmopathy and about 55 with stable Graves' hyperthyroidism. An independent validation cohort of around 19 hyperthyroidism patients and roughly 16 patients who later progressed to ophthalmopathy tested prospective prediction of ophthalmopathy. For training and testing, the approximately 92 patients in the discovery cohort were randomly divided in a 7:3 ratio. Thyroid tissue and blood T-cell repertoires from several Graves' hyperthyroidism patients were also compared in the study. After blood sampling, hyperthyroidism patients were treated with methimazole at a starting dose of 30 mg daily, and ophthalmopathy patients were treated with high-dose intravenous methylprednisolone. TCR Vbeta CDR3 sequencing of 140 or so peripheral blood samples (over 40 ophthalmopathy, roughly 74 hyperthyroidism and approximately 17 progressor patients) is reported in the paper.

Amplification of TCR beta CDR3 regions was carried out from RNA transcripts. A first-round RT-PCR of the TCR CDR3 used the HTBI primer set with the Qiagen OneStep RT-PCR kit. Libraries were constructed in a second round of multiplex PCR, after which size selection and purification were carried out. Sequencing of the libraries was done on an Illumina HiSeq2000 using paired-end 100 bp reads. Regarding the original processing steps: SOAPnuke was used to process the raw data, removing reads that contained adapters or uncalled bases, had a mean Phred below 15, or lacked an exact match to the constant primer or identifier. High-quality paired reads were merged using COPE v1.2.5, and each unique nucleotide sequence was defined as a clonotype. Clonotypes were aligned to IMGT TRBV, TRBD and TRBJ reference segments using MiTCR v1.1. The analysis was restricted to V-J combinations with a frequency above 0.0001, which together covered 99% to 99.2% of the repertoires. The TCS score was defined as the ratio of F50 (clonal expansion) to E x V (chaos), calculated using BLOSUM62-based TCRdist between CDR3 peptides within each V-J. Welch's t-statistics and random forest reduced 500 to 550 V-J features to 13, which were used in a naive Bayes classifier (R e1071). In-frame beta chains were kept once TCRdb had trimmed the public reads at Q25 with fastp and called clones with MiXCR. Every distinct CDR3 protein forms one entry, paired with its most common genes and DNA. TCRdb's processing, not the study's, gives the V and J calls here. The sample profile shows approximately 720,000 distinct CDR3 sequences; around 19% of them were found once. 16% of the sample rests with the top ten.

Relative to germline, V is 7 bases shorter and J is 5 bases shorter, with 12 bases between their ends. The CDR3 contains 13 residues, cysteine and phenylalanine counted. Only the CDR3 DNA is retained, 39 bases long and in frame from the first base. Taken from the germline V gene, the CDR1 and CDR2 loops are ENHRY and SYGVKD. As to this clonotype: Its target antigen remains unknown. The record has no base qualities; no much larger clone is one base away.

The hyperthyroidism patients were between 18 and 65 years old and newly diagnosed, with a disease duration of less than 2 months. Patients with uncontrolled infections, other autoimmune diseases, pregnancy or lactation were excluded. Diagnoses relied on clinical symptoms, serum thyroxine and TRAb, thyroid ultrasound and orbital computed tomography. For progressor patients, blood was drawn at the first diagnosis of hyperthyroidism, before any ophthalmopathy symptoms had appeared. PBMCs were separated from roughly 10 ml of fresh peripheral blood using Ficoll-Paque density gradient centrifugation. Patients classed as progressors first received a Graves' hyperthyroidism diagnosis and then went on to develop ophthalmopathy during follow-up. Total RNA was extracted using Trizol reagent, and RNA quality was assessed on an Agilent 2100 Bioanalyzer. Overall study outcomes, separate from this receptor: In validation, the model predicted progression to ophthalmopathy with approximately 70% sensitivity and around 72% specificity, a median of about 6 months before onset. Most expanded thyroid clonotypes (frequency above 0.001) were also detected in blood, a finding suggesting that blood repertoires may reflect thyroid immune responses. In cross-validation, a model built on a 13 V-J signature told ophthalmopathy apart from stable hyperthyroidism with less than 90% sensitivity and roughly 83% specificity, and in testing the same model reached 80%/75%. Sample size was not statistically predetermined, and blinding of investigators to group allocation was not performed.

This clonotype was sampled from a woman in her fifties or sixties with Graves' hyperthyroidism that later progressed to Graves' ophthalmopathy. The rearranged segments are TRBV10-3 and TRBJ1-5; the D segment cannot be called with confidence. Source material: blood. The DNA sequence is given as TGTGCCATCACCGACAACAAAGATCAGCCCCAGCATTTT. Translated, this is CAITDNKDQPQHF.